What follows are 17 T cell receptor beta chains derived from one specimen sequenced in a study of blood T cell repertoires in COVID-19. Clones were sequenced by immunoSEQ multiplex PCR, and TCRdb holds only the in-frame ones, with some missing. The data show about 120,000 clones, roughly four fifths seen once. Sequencing input: peripheral blood. The source is a man aged 50-60 years with acute or convalescent COVID-19.

This clone was detected a few times. The rearrangement joins TRBV2 to TRBJ2-3, with D tentatively TRBD2 (5 bases). Trimming removed 7 bases from V and 1 base from J, with 15 bases in between. Germline loops: CDR1 SNHLY, CDR2 FYNNEI. The CDR3 length is 15 residues. DNA for the CDR3: TGTGCCAGCAACCGGGAAGCGTCTGGCACAGATACGCAGTATTTT. Amino acid sequence: CASNREASGTDTQYF.

The V call is TRBV30, the J call TRBJ1-1, with D possibly matching TRBD1 (6 bases). The CDR3 has 12 residues. The germline gives CDR1 GTSNPN, CDR2 SVGIG (reference sequence). The CDR3 is CGGGRSNTEAFF. In DNA, the CDR3 is TGTGGCGGGGGCAGATCTAACACTGAAGCTTTCTTT.

This chain uses TRBV5-4 with TRBJ2-1, with a possible D match to TRBD1 (5 bases). Germline-derived CDR1 and CDR2 are SGHNT and YYREEE (reference sequence). The germline V and J ends were trimmed by 1 base and 4 bases, with 12 bases remaining between them. The CDR3 length is 15 residues. Here the CDR3 reads CASSLKGLGYNEQFF. In nucleotides, the CDR3 is TGTGCCAGCAGCTTGAAGGGGCTAGGTTACAATGAGCAGTTCTTC.

The rearrangement uses TRBV10-3 and TRBJ1-6, with TRBD1 identical over 7 bases. The CDR3 extends over 13 amino acids. With V trimmed by 6 bases and J by 9 bases, 5 bases remained unmatched. CDR1 is ENHRY and CDR2 is SYGVKD in the germline V gene. The CDR3 bases are TGTGCCATCAGCCGGGACAGTTTTTCACCCCTCCACTTT. The encoded protein is CAISRDSFSPLHF.

The chain recombines TRBV19 with TRBJ2-1; the match to TRBD1 covers 11 bases. Trimming removed 10 bases from V and 12 bases from J; junction bases left unmatched: 11. Germline CDR1 and CDR2: LNHDA and SQIVND (reference sequence). This CDR3 has 13 residues. The CDR3 region has the DNA TGTGCCACTAGACCAGGACAGGGGGCTTGGCAGTTCTTC. Its translation is CATRPGQGAWQFF.

The V and J genes are TRBV27 and TRBJ2-7, with D perhaps TRBD1 (5 bases). The ends were cut back, 9 bases at V and 5 bases at J, with 14 bases in the middle. The length of the CDR3 is 12 residues. Germline V gives CDR1 MNHEY, CDR2 SMNVEV (reference sequence). The CDR3 sequence: CARRKGFHEQYF. The CDR3 nucleotides read TGTGCCAGAAGGAAGGGGTTCCACGAGCAGTACTTC.

The CDR3 DNA sequence: TGTGCCAGCAGTCGAAGTCCAGGAAATCAGCCCCAGCATTTT. Amino acid sequence: CASSRSPGNQPQHF. V is TRBV6-5 and J is TRBJ1-5; D gene uncertain. CDR1 MNHEY and CDR2 SVGAGI come from the germline V gene. The CDR3 is 14 amino acids. V lost 5 bases, J lost 4 bases, and 12 bases lay in between.

The chain is built from TRBV9 and TRBJ2-3; D not certain. The CDR3 contains 12 residues. Trimming removed 4 bases from V and 6 bases from J, with 9 bases in between. The germline gives CDR1 SGDLS, CDR2 YYNGEE. CDR3 loop: CASSPVEDTQYF. CDR3 bases: TGTGCCAGCAGCCCCGTAGAGGATACGCAGTATTTT. The full variable domain, its missing parts supplied by reference TRBV9 and TRBJ2-3, is DSGVTQTPKHLITATGQRVTLRCSPRSGDLSVYWYQQSLDQGLQFLIQYYNGEERAKGNILERFSAQQFPDLHSELNLSSLELGDSALYFCASSPVEDTQYFGPGTRLTVL.

The chain recombines TRBV5-1 with TRBJ2-1; 9 nucleotides agree with TRBD1. V shed 4 bases, J shed 0 bases, and the junction held 5 bases outside the gene matches. Germline CDR1 is SGHRS and CDR2 is YFSETQ. The CDR3 runs 16 residues. CDR3 coding DNA: TGCGCCAGCAGCAACCCGGGACAGGGCTCCTACAATGAGCAGTTCTTC. Protein product: CASSNPGQGSYNEQFF. Looking up the rest from reference TRBV5-1 and TRBJ2-1 gives the full variable domain: KAGVTQTPRYLIKTRGQQVTLSCSPISGHRSVSWYQQTPGQGLQFLFEYFSETQRNKGNFPGRFSGRQFSNSRSEMNVSTLELGDSALYLCASSNPGQGSYNEQFFGPGTRLTVL.

The rearrangement joins TRBV4-2 to TRBJ1-3; D unclear. Germline values: CDR1 LGHNA, CDR2 YNFKEQ. The CDR3 spans 16 residues. Between the trimmed V and J ends, which lost 0 bases and 0 bases, there was a span of 9 bases. CDR3 residues: CASSQDLGFSGNTIYF. CDR3 nucleotide sequence: TGTGCCAGCAGCCAAGATTTGGGCTTCTCTGGAAACACCATATATTTT.

The chain recombines TRBV11-2 with TRBJ1-1; D not resolved. Germline values: CDR1 SGHAT, CDR2 FQNNGV. The CDR3 runs 13 residues. The germline V and J ends were trimmed by 0 bases and 11 bases, with 13 bases remaining between them. The CDR3 region has the DNA TGTGCCAGCAGCTTAGAGCCTACGGGTCGGGCTTTCTTT. Translation gives CASSLEPTGRAFF.

This chain's CDR3 is CASRSQSGDLTGELFF. The DNA of the CDR3 is TGTGCCAGCCGGTCACAGAGCGGGGACCTCACCGGGGAGCTGTTTTTT. This rearrangement joins TRBV27 to TRBJ2-2; 7 bases align to TRBD2. Germline-derived CDR1 and CDR2 are MNHEY and SMNVEV (reference sequence). Trimming at V came to 8 bases and at J to 4 bases, leaving 13 bases not matched to a gene. CDR3 length equals 16 residues.

V gene TRBV19 combines with J gene TRBJ1-5, with a possible D match to TRBD1 (5 bases). In germline, CDR1 is LNHDA, CDR2 SQIVND (reference sequence). The CDR3 has 14 residues. Between the trimmed V and J ends, which lost 6 bases and 6 bases, there was a span of 15 bases. In DNA, the CDR3 is TGTGCCAGTAGCCGGGTCCTCGGGGGTCAGCCCCAGCATTTT. Translating gives CASSRVLGGQPQHF.

The rearrangement uses TRBV6-1 and TRBJ1-5, with 7 bases lining up with TRBD1. The CDR3 extends over 16 amino acids. Trimming at V came to 2 bases and at J to 7 bases, leaving 11 bases not matched to a gene. Germline CDR1 and CDR2: MNHNS and SASEGT. The CDR3 spells CASSERVRGGAQPQHF. The DNA for the CDR3 is TGTGCCAGCAGTGAAAGGGTGAGAGGGGGCGCGCAGCCCCAGCATTTT.

V gene TRBV7-9 combines with J gene TRBJ1-5; 9 bases line up with TRBD1. CDR3 length: 17 amino acids. With 0 bases clipped from V and 2 bases from J, the junction kept 5 bases outside the gene matches. Germline assignment: CDR1 SEHNR and CDR2 FQNEAQ (reference sequence). This chain's CDR3 is CASSLAEDRGGNQPQHF. In DNA form, the CDR3 reads TGTGCCAGCAGCTTAGCTGAAGACAGGGGGGGCAATCAGCCCCAGCATTTT.

CDR3 sequence reads: CASSQEQSYGYTF. For the CDR3, the DNA is TGTGCCAGCAGCCAGGAACAGAGCTATGGCTACACCTTC. The chain links TRBV3-1 (or the pseudogene TRBV3-2) to TRBJ1-2; D gene ambiguous. Deletions cut 3 bases from V and 4 bases from J, with 9 bases between. This CDR3 comprises 13 residues. In germline, CDR1 is LGHDT, CDR2 YNNKEL (reference sequence).

The count of this clone is one. The chain links TRBV11-2 to TRBJ2-1; D perhaps matches TRBD1 (6 bases). V dropped 4 bases and J dropped 8 bases, with 15 bases sitting between them. The germline CDR1 and CDR2 sequences are SGHAT and FQNNGV. This CDR3 contains 14 residues. The CDR3 loop reads CASSSPRRGYEQFF. CDR3 in DNA: TGTGCCAGCAGCTCACCACGCAGGGGATATGAGCAGTTCTTC.